Given below is one T cell receptor (beta chain) in context. The authors ran a second PCR of roughly 6 to 12 cycles using a sample-barcoded 5' primer and a J-beta primer mix. TCRdb reprocessed the 5' RACE reads via MiXCR and lists one record per CDR3 protein. The profile covers 800,000 to 1,000,000 distinct CDR3 sequences, with about 48% appearing a single time and over 10% taken by the ten largest. This sample is part of a study of blood T cells in healthy people across ages. Germline CDR1 SGHTA, CDR2 FQGNSA. There are 17 residues in the CDR3. V was clipped by 1 base and J by 2 bases; unmatched bases: 5.

The clonotype comes from a man aged 25-40 years in good health. The chain has TRBV7-2 and TRBJ1-4, with 9 bases fitting TRBD1. The source material was blood. CDR3 in amino acids: CASSLGGTGGTNEKLFF. The CDR3 DNA reads as TGTGCCAGCAGCTTAGGGGGTACAGGGGGCACTAATGAAAAACTGTTTTTT.